This T cell receptor (beta chain) derives from a study of shared clonotypes between healthy human individuals (TCRdb year 2020). With regard to the full study: The cohort included three men and a couple of women between 18 and 49 years of age. For each donor, three plates each were used for CD4 naive and CD4 memory, two plates were used for CD8 naive, and one plate was used for CD8 memory. Blood TCR repertoires of about 5 healthy adults were deeply sequenced to estimate repertoire size and the extent of clonotype sharing between individuals. To increase sequencing depth and limit assay-specific biases, different laboratories used diverse techniques to prepare libraries and sequence TCR repertoires. Between about 0.85 and 8.9 billion PBMCs per donor were obtained by leukapheresis. General study outcomes and caveats: Incomplete sequencing was indicated by rarefaction of sorted-subset datasets, despite the large sequencing depth. Pairwise subsampling indicated that sequencing depth was expected to affect the degree of clonotype sharing among donors. Larger estimated clonotype richness was generally found for naive subsets than for memory subsets. The genetic and exposure-history diversity represented was limited by the small number of donors. When a few donors were compared, the shared fraction of clonotypes was about 5% for naive CD4, 3% to 4% for naive CD8, roughly 2.5% for memory CD4, and less than 0.45% for memory CD8. Sampling was restricted to blood, and TCR repertoires in tissue are likely to differ from TCR repertoires in blood. Compared with non-shared clonotypes, clonotypes shared by all four sorted-subset donors had higher generation probabilities.

The CDR1 and CDR2 encoded by the germline V gene are SNHLY and FYNNEI. The CDR3 covers 14 residues, taking in both the cysteine and the phenylalanine. The kept DNA is CDR3 alone, 42 bases in frame from the first base. Unmatched junction bases come to 8, with V trimmed by 6 bases and J by 5 bases. In the case of this clone: Its antigen specificity is not known. One base away there is no much larger clone; base qualities are not given.

For the CD8 naive samples, CD45RO-negative cells were positively selected for CCR7, yielding a CD45RA+CCR7+ population from which TemRA cells were excluded. Donors were healthy HIV-negative adults with no recently reported acute infections or vaccinations. Every donor was a Caucasian adult residing in Nashville, Tennessee, USA. Blood was obtained by leukapheresis, after which PBMCs were separated by Ficoll-Histopaque density gradient centrifugation and cryopreserved in liquid nitrogen vapor phase. Analytical flow cytometry was used to check the purity and quantity of every magnetically sorted T cell population. Genomic DNA was isolated from every sorted fraction and measured by UV absorbance on a Nanodrop 2000c. Using the deep immunoSEQ assay, multiplex PCR amplified TCR CDR3 regions from genomic DNA. Extracted genomic DNA from each cell subset was spread evenly across all wells of several immunoSEQ 96-well plates, with each plate serving as a replicate. For sorted subsets, roughly 200 ng of genomic DNA, equivalent to around 30,000 T cell genomes, went into each replicate PCR. Purified libraries were quantified with a Qubit 3.0 fluorometer, sized on a Bioanalyzer 2100, and re-quantified with the KAPA Library Quantification kit. A separate single-read 150-cycle Illumina NextSeq 550 flow cell was used to sequence each immunoSEQ 96-well plate. The original pipeline was this. Because only junctional sequences without quality scores were contained in the immunoSEQ output, filtering matching that applied to full-length reads could not be performed. To assign V/J genes and CDR3, sequences were annotated using PyIR, a Python wrapper for IgBLAST v1.9, with IMGT germline references. Any read was removed if the V/J assignment was weak (E-value above 1e-6), the CDR3 was missing, or the read contained stop codons, out-of-frame junctions, or ambiguous translated residues. V3J clonotypes were defined as sequences sharing the same inferred V gene, J gene, and CDR3 amino acid sequence. Percentage overlap between repertoires was computed as shared unique clonotypes divided by the size of the smaller repertoire. Repertoire richness was assessed with RTK rarefaction, the Chao1 estimator, and Recon v2.1 estimates of unobserved clonotypes. OLGA was used to compute generation probabilities for all TCRbeta clonotypes that the gDNA method yielded from a handful of donors. What TCRdb holds here is the immuneACCESS table cut down to in-frame rearrangements. Part of the clones is not present; checked against another copy, under half of the missing clones reflect an unresolved V gene, and the others are unexplained. That table furnishes V, J and clone size, whereas the DNA furnished D and trimming. This sample lists hundreds of thousands of clones; around 95% were detected once. The top ten clonotypes cover less than 0.13% of the sample.

Sequenced: naive CD8+ T cells sorted from blood. The cell subset or site label, read with the paper, signifies: CD45RA+CCR7+. The chain links TRBV2 with TRBJ2-7; a stretch of 9 junction bases matches TRBD1. The source of this sequence is a woman in her twenties or thirties in good health. The CDR3 protein: CASRPGQGAHEQYF. The sequenced DNA is TGTGCCAGCAGACCGGGACAGGGAGCCCACGAGCAGTACTTC. Beyond the CDR3, the reference TRBV2 and TRBJ2-7 genes provide the residues; the full variable domain reads: EPEVTQTPSHQVTQMGQEVILRCVPISNHLYFYWYRQILGQKVEFLVSFYNNEISEKSEIFDDQFSVERPDGSNFTLKIRSTKLEDSAMYFCASRPGQGAHEQYFGPGTRLTVT.